The T cell receptor (beta chain) under discussion was sequenced for a study of blood T cell repertoires in COVID-19. Clones were sequenced by immunoSEQ multiplex PCR, and TCRdb holds only the in-frame ones, with some missing. The sample records more than 200,000 clones, 88% being singletons. The junction had 8 bases not matched to a gene; V was cut back by 4 bases and J by 4 bases. CDR1 SGHNT and CDR2 YYREEE come from the germline V gene (reference sequence). This CDR3 has 16 residues. The material sequenced was peripheral blood. This chain uses TRBV5-4 with TRBJ1-1; 12 bases are shared with TRBD1. This sequence was found in an older man with acute or convalescent COVID-19. The CDR3 sequence: CASSLGTGGAGTEAFF. DNA of the CDR3: TGTGCCAGCAGCCTAGGGACAGGGGGCGCGGGCACTGAAGCTTTCTTT.